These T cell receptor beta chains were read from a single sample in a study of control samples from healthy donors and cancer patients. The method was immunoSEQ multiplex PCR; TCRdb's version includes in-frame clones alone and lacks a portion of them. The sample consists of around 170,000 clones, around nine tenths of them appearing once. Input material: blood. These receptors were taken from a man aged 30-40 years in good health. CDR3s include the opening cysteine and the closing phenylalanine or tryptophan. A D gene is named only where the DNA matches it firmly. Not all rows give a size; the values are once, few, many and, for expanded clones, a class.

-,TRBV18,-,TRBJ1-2,TGTGCCAGCTCACGGGCAGGACAGAATAACTATGGCTACACCTTC,CASSRAGQNNYGYTF
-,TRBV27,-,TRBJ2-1,TGTGCCAGCAGTTTAGGGGTCAATGAGCAGTTCTTC,CASSLGVNEQFF
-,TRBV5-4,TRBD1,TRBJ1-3,TGTGCCAGCAGCATAGGGACAGGGGGCGCCTCTGGAAACACCATATATTTT,CASSIGTGGASGNTIYF
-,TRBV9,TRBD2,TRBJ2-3,TGTGCCAGCAGCGCTACTAGCGGCACAGATACGCAGTATTTT,CASSATSGTDTQYF
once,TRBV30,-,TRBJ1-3,TGTGCCTGGAAGGACTCTGGAAACACCATATATTTT,CAWKDSGNTIYF
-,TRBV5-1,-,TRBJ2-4,TGCGCCAGCAGCACGGACGGAACGATCAAAAACATTCAGTACTTC,CASSTDGTIKNIQYF
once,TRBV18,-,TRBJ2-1,TGTGCCAGCTCACCTCTGGCGACCGTAATATACAATGAGCAGTTCTTC,CASSPLATVIYNEQFF
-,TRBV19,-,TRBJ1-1,TGTGCCAGTAGTATAGAGGCAGGGAAGGGTGAGGCTTTCTTT,CASSIEAGKGEAFF
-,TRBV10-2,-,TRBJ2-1,TGCGCCAGCCGGACCAGCGGGCGATCCTACAATGAGCAGTTCTTC,CASRTSGRSYNEQFF
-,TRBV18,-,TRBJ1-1,TGTGCCAGCTCACCGATGCCAGGGCAGGAAGCTTTCTTT,CASSPMPGQEAFF
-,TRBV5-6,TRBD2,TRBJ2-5,TGTGCCAGCAGCTCGTATTCGCAGGGACTAAGGACGGAGACCCAGTACTTC,CASSSYSQGLRTETQYF
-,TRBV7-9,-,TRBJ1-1,TGTGCCAGCAGCTTACTTCAAGACTTGAACACTGAAGCTTTCTTT,CASSLLQDLNTEAFF